The rows below give T cell receptor beta chains drawn from one sample of a study of early T cells in non-severe SARS-CoV-2 infection. Each CDR3 protein is one row after TCRdb ran MiXCR on the 5' RACE reads. The sample shows about 70,000 distinct CDR3 sequences, around 15% of them seen only once. The specimen comprised whole blood, sampled at baseline. Source of these receptors: an adult who was a healthcare worker with PCR-confirmed SARS-CoV-2 infection or an uninfected control (not recorded which). Each CDR3 is given with its conserved first and last residue. A D gene is named only where the DNA matches it firmly. The size field is filled for only some rows; it gives once, few, many or a size class.

CDR3 DNA,CDR3 protein,clone size,D gene,V gene,J gene
TGTGCCGGGGAGGGGCTAGCGGGATCCCGCCGGGGGGAGCAGTTCTTC,CAGEGLAGSRRGEQFF,few,TRBD2,TRBV6-1,TRBJ2-1
TGCGCCAGCAGCCCTCAGAGGGGAGCGGGGGCCAACGTCCTGACTTTC,CASSPQRGAGANVLTF,-,-,TRBV5-1,TRBJ2-6
TGCAGTGCACCTGACAGGGCTAGCACAGATACGCAGTATTTT,CSAPDRASTDTQYF,many,TRBD1,TRBV20-1,TRBJ2-3
TGCAGTGCTCCCAGCGGGAGGTCCGCCAAAAACATTCAGTACTTC,CSAPSGRSAKNIQYF,-,TRBD2,TRBV20-1,TRBJ2-4
TGTGCCACCAGTGATTTGCAAGGGACCGGGGAGCTGTTTTTT,CATSDLQGTGELFF,many,-,TRBV24-1,TRBJ2-2
TGTGCCAGCAGCCCCGGTGGGACCTACGAGCAGTACTTC,CASSPGGTYEQYF,many,-,TRBV13,TRBJ2-7
TGTGCCAGCAGTTTAGCCCCCGCAGGGACCGAGCAGTACTTC,CASSLAPAGTEQYF,-,-,TRBV28,TRBJ2-7
TGCGCCAGCAGCTTGGGCCCAGACCGGGAGACCCAGTACTTC,CASSLGPDRETQYF,few,-,TRBV5-1,TRBJ2-5
TGTGCCAGTAGAAGGACAGCAACCCAAGAGACCCAGTACTTC,CASRRTATQETQYF,many,-,TRBV19,TRBJ2-5
TGTGCCAGCAGCAAACAGGGGGCCGGCGGGGAGCTGTTTTTT,CASSKQGAGGELFF,many,TRBD1,TRBV28,TRBJ2-2
TGCAGCGTTGCCCATACGGGTGCCACTGAAGCTTTCTTT,CSVAHTGATEAFF,many,-,TRBV29-1,TRBJ1-1
TGTGCCAGCAGTTTAAGGGGCGGGAGGGCCTCTGGTGAGCAGTTCTTC,CASSLRGGRASGEQFF,-,TRBD2,TRBV27,TRBJ2-1
TGCAGTGCACCCCAAGGGGAGGGAAGCAATGAGCAGTTCTTC,CSAPQGEGSNEQFF,-,TRBD2,TRBV20-1,TRBJ2-1
TGTGCCAGCAGTGAGGGCGGGAGTAACTATGGCTACACCTTC,CASSEGGSNYGYTF,many,-,TRBV6-1,TRBJ1-2
TGCAGTGCCGGACGGACCAATCAGCCCCAGCATTTT,CSAGRTNQPQHF,few,-,TRBV20-1,TRBJ1-5
TGTGCCAGCTCACCAAGGACAGAATCCTACGAGCAGTACTTC,CASSPRTESYEQYF,few,-,TRBV18,TRBJ2-7
TGTGCCAGCCAATCGGGACTAGCGGGAGGGAATTGGGCCAAAAACATTCAGTACTTC,CASQSGLAGGNWAKNIQYF,-,TRBD2,TRBV28,TRBJ2-4
TGTGCCAGCAGTTTACCCGGACAGGGGCGGTGGACTGAAGCTTTCTTT,CASSLPGQGRWTEAFF,few,TRBD1,TRBV28,TRBJ1-1
TGTGCCAGCAGACCGGGACAGCATCAGCCCCAGCATTTT,CASRPGQHQPQHF,few,TRBD1,TRBV27,TRBJ1-5
TGCAGTGCTAGGGGGACAGGGAATGCCAACGTCCTGACTTTC,CSARGTGNANVLTF,few,TRBD1,TRBV20-1,TRBJ2-6
TGTGCTAGTGGTTTGGACGGACTGCACACTGAAGCTTTCTTT,CASGLDGLHTEAFF,few,-,TRBV12-5,TRBJ1-1
TGTGCCAGCAGTTTACTTAGCGGGAGACAAACAGATACGCAGTATTTT,CASSLLSGRQTDTQYF,-,TRBD2,TRBV28,TRBJ2-3
TGTGCCAGCAGTCCCCGGACAGGGGAGGCTTCACCCCTCCACTTT,CASSPRTGEASPLHF,-,TRBD1,TRBV27,TRBJ1-6
TGCGCCAGCAGCTTGGACTTGAGAGGGGTCACTGAAGCTTTTTTT,CASSLDLRGVTEAFF,few,-,TRBV5-1,TRBJ1-1
TGTGCCAGCAGTTTTTGGGGCCACGAGACCCAGTACTTC,CASSFWGHETQYF,few,-,TRBV12-3/TRBV12-4,TRBJ2-5
TGTGCCACCAACAGGGGAGATGAGCAGTTCTTC,CATNRGDEQFF,many,TRBD1,TRBV12-3/TRBV12-4,TRBJ2-1
TGTGCCAGCAGCCTTCGGGATACCGTTGACTACGAGCAGTACTTC,CASSLRDTVDYEQYF,-,-,TRBV4-2,TRBJ2-7
TGCGCCAGCAGCCTCTCTAGCGGACAAGAGACCCAGTACTTC,CASSLSSGQETQYF,few,TRBD2,TRBV5-1,TRBJ2-5
TGTGCCAGCAGCCAAGCCAGGGGGACTAGCGTTCAAGAGACCCAGTACTTC,CASSQARGTSVQETQYF,-,TRBD2,TRBV4-2,TRBJ2-5
TGTGCCACCAGTGAACCTAGCGTTAGTACGCAGTATTTT,CATSEPSVSTQYF,-,-,TRBV24-1,TRBJ2-3
TGTGCCAGCAGCTTAGTAGCTAGCGGGGCCCCTTCCCAAGAGACCCAGTACTTC,CASSLVASGAPSQETQYF,many,TRBD2,TRBV7-2,TRBJ2-5
TGCAGCGTTGAGGACAGGGCCGACGAGCAGTACTTC,CSVEDRADEQYF,-,TRBD1,TRBV29-1,TRBJ2-7
TGTGCCAGCAGTTACTCTCCCCGCAGAGTGAACACTGAAGCTTTCTTT,CASSYSPRRVNTEAFF,-,-,TRBV6-6,TRBJ1-1
TGCGCCAGCAGTACGGAGACCCCCACAGATACGCAGTATTTT,CASSTETPTDTQYF,many,-,TRBV5-1,TRBJ2-3
TGTGCCAGCAGTACCGGGACACAATTCTACGAGCAGTACTTC,CASSTGTQFYEQYF,few,-,TRBV12-3/TRBV12-4,TRBJ2-7
TGTGCCAGCAGCGTAGAAGGACGATCGAACACCGGGGAGCTGTTTTTT,CASSVEGRSNTGELFF,-,-,TRBV9,TRBJ2-2
TGCAGCGTTGAAAGGTCTAGCGGGATCTCCTACAATGAGCAGTTCTTC,CSVERSSGISYNEQFF,many,TRBD2,TRBV29-1,TRBJ2-1
TGCAGCGCCGGGACTGGGGGCTACAATGAGCAGTTCTTC,CSAGTGGYNEQFF,-,-,TRBV29-1,TRBJ2-1
TGCAGTGCTCTTCCGCAGGTGGGGCCCACAGATACGCAGTATTTT,CSALPQVGPTDTQYF,many,-,TRBV20-1,TRBJ2-3
TGCAGTGCATCTACCTGGACAGAGACCTTTGAAGCTTTCTTT,CSASTWTETFEAFF,-,-,TRBV20-1,TRBJ1-1
TGCAGTGCTAATTCTAACTATGGCTACACCTTC,CSANSNYGYTF,many,-,TRBV20-1,TRBJ1-2
TGTGCCACCAGCAGTCTCGGTTCGGGAGCGCACAATGAGCAGTTCTTC,CATSSLGSGAHNEQFF,few,-,TRBV15,TRBJ2-1
TGTGCCATCAGTGAGAAAACCTTGGGAGTTGCCACCGGGGAGCTGTTTTTT,CAISEKTLGVATGELFF,few,-,TRBV10-3,TRBJ2-2
TGTGCCAGCAGCTTTAACCCGGGACTAGCCAGCTACAATGAGCAGTTCTTC,CASSFNPGLASYNEQFF,-,TRBD2,TRBV7-3,TRBJ2-1